This TCR beta chain was documented in a study of T cell responses to AZD1222 COVID-19 vaccine. In the study overall: Both about-4-week and about-12-week second-dose recipients were combined. Overall study findings and caveats: Regions 160-218 and 743-854 dominated among vaccine-associated CD4 TCRs spanning spike. The donor cohort was predominantly white British with a female majority, and clonal diversity may have been underestimated. Scientists sampled the repertoires only once the peak T cell response had passed.

To note about this clone: Its target is unknown.

The CDR3 contains 14 residues. The germline CDR1 and CDR2 sequences are SGHKS and YYEKEE (reference sequence). Trimming left V 4 bases short and J 6 bases short, with 16 bases between. This table comes from immunoSEQ multiplex PCR, and its TCRdb copy is limited to in-frame clones, with some not included. The sample holds about 76,000 clones, approximately 90% seen once. The TCR originated in an adult in good health. This material consisted of peripheral blood, taken on day 0 of AZD1222 vaccination. The J gene is TRBJ1-1, the V gene TRBV5-5; the D is unclear. The CDR3, as DNA: TGTGCCAGCAGCCCCGCGCGCGATGGGGCTGAAGCTTTCTTT. This encodes CASSPARDGAEAFF.